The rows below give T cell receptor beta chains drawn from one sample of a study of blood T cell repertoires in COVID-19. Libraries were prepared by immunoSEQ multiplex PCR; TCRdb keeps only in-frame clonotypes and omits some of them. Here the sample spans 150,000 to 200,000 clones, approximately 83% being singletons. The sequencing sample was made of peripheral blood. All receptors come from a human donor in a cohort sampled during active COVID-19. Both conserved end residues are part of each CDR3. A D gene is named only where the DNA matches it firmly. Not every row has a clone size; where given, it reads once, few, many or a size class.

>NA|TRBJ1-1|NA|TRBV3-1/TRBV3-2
CASSPSGGATEAFF
TGTGCCAGCAGCCCGTCAGGTGGGGCCACTGAAGCTTTCTTT
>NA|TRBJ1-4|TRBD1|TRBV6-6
CASSSLDRDEKLFF
TGTGCCAGCAGTTCCCTGGACAGGGACGAAAAACTGTTTTTT
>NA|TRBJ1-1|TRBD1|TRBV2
CASRGTGGAGTEAFF
TGTGCCAGCAGAGGGACAGGGGGCGCGGGCACTGAAGCTTTCTTT
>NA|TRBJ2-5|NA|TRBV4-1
CASSPTGSGETQYF
TGCGCCAGCAGCCCAACCGGGAGCGGGGAGACCCAGTACTTC
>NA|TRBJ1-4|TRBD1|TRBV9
CASSVVGRGRFLTEKLFF
TGTGCCAGCAGCGTAGTCGGCAGGGGGCGCTTTCTAACTGAAAAACTGTTTTTT
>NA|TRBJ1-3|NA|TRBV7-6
CASSLAGRTSGNTIYF
TGTGCCAGCAGCTTAGCGGGGAGGACCTCTGGAAACACCATATATTTT
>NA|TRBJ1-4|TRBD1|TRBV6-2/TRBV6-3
CASSRTGSTNEKLFF
TGTGCCAGCAGCCGGACAGGATCAACTAATGAAAAACTGTTTTTT
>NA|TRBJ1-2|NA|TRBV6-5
CASSQADRQWNGYTF
TGTGCCAGCAGCCAGGCGGATAGACAGTGGAATGGCTACACCTTC
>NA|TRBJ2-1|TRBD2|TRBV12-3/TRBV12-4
CASSRAGGQQFF
TGTGCCAGCAGCCGAGCGGGGGGACAGCAGTTCTTC
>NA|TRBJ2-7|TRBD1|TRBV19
CASSIGDRTYEQYF
TGTGCCAGTAGTATAGGGGACAGGACCTACGAGCAGTACTTC
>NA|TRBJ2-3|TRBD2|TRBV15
CATSRGGTSGRRADTQYF
TGTGCCACCAGCAGAGGCGGGACTAGCGGGAGGCGGGCAGATACGCAGTATTTT
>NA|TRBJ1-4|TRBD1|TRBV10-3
CAISESDRGGEKLFF
TGTGCCATCAGTGAGTCGGACAGGGGAGGGGAAAAACTGTTTTTT
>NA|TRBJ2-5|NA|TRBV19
CASSRDQETQYF
TGTGCCTCCAGCCGGGATCAAGAGACCCAGTACTTC
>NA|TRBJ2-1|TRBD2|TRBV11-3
CASSLGGLAPSSYNEQFF
TGTGCCAGCAGCTTAGGTGGACTAGCGCCAAGCTCCTACAATGAGCAGTTCTTC
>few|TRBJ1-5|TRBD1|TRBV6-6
CASSYSIQGNQPQHF
TGTGCCAGCAGTTACTCGATACAGGGGAATCAGCCCCAGCATTTT
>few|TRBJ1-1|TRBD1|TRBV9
CASSVAQGATEAFF
TGTGCCAGCAGCGTAGCGCAGGGGGCGACTGAAGCTTTCTTT
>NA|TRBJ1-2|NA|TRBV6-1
CASSEVSWQEGYTF
TGTGCCAGCAGTGAAGTATCTTGGCAGGAAGGCTACACCTTC
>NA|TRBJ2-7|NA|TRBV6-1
CASSEGVGDWAYEQYF
TGTGCCAGCAGTGAAGGGGTTGGGGACTGGGCTTACGAGCAGTACTTC
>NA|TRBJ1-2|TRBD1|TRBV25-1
CASSSGTGTPLFYGYTF
TGTGCCAGCAGCTCCGGGACAGGGACCCCTTTGTTTTATGGCTACACCTTC
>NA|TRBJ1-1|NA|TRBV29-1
CSVLRTAEGTEAFF
TGCAGCGTCCTTAGGACAGCCGAGGGCACTGAAGCTTTCTTT
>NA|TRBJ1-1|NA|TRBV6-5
CASTPGRYTEAFF
TGTGCCAGCACCCCTGGGAGGTACACTGAAGCTTTCTTT
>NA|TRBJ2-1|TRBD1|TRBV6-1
CASSEPGTGVGEQFF
TGTGCCAGCAGTGAACCCGGGACAGGGGTAGGTGAGCAGTTCTTC